The T cell receptor beta chain under discussion was sequenced for a study of blood T cell repertoires in COVID-19 (TCRdb year 2020). Describing the broader study: The collaborator samples originated in the United States, Italy and Spain and spanned the acute and convalescent phases of COVID-19. Sample metadata almost always included a de-identified subject ID, COVID-19 status, age in years and sex. Deeply sampled blood TCRbeta repertoires from subjects exposed to, actively infected with, or recovered from COVID-19 were included in the dataset. Samples came from the ongoing ImmuneRACE study (first 160 participants) plus 1,254 subjects from 6 global collaborators. A freely available public database, intended as a resource for researchers studying the immune response to SARS-CoV-2, is where the repertoires were released. The material from the prospective study consisted of cDNA or gDNA derived from T cells, B-cell-depleted T cells, or PBMCs. Where HLA class I and class II types were available, the types were taken from metadata supplied by the sample provider, not from assay-based typing. The paper's findings and limits, for the study overall: How much clinical and demographic metadata was included differed by source and by participant, and the metadata was provided uncurated.

The germline V gene (reference sequence) yields SGHNT for CDR1 and YYREEE for CDR2. After removal of 0 bases from V and 5 bases from J, the junction retains 0 bases not matched to a gene. From its cysteine to its phenylalanine, the CDR3 spans 15 amino acids. The only DNA kept is the CDR3, 45 bases in frame from the first base. TCRbeta CDR3 regions were amplified from genomic DNA by means of the immunoSEQ Assay, a bias-controlled multiplex PCR. Processing in the source paper ran as follows. Nucleated cell counts per sample were estimated from amplification of reference gene primers within the assay. To quantify the absolute abundance of each unique TCRbeta CDR3 rearrangement, sequence reads were collapsed and filtered. For each sample, productive Simpson clonality was calculated as the square root of Simpson's diversity index over productive rearrangements. The source is immuneACCESS, and TCRdb retained only in-frame sequences with V and J called. Part of the clones is not carried over; for the studies checked, unresolved V genes explain less than half of this, and the remainder is unexplained. That table gives V, J and clone size, and the DNA gave D and trimming. The sample yields around 140,000 clones; 75% to 85% were counted once. Around 3.8% of the sample is taken by the ten largest.

Another Seattle source contributed samples from volunteer blood donors who had recovered from COVID-19. Collaborating institutions collected whole blood in K2EDTA tubes following their own protocols. For TCRbeta analysis, collaborator samples were shipped as frozen whole blood, as isolated PBMCs, or as DNA extracted from either sample type. About this clone itself: What this receptor recognizes is not known. No per-base quality is available; no much larger clone lies one base away.

The sample was peripheral blood. The TCR originated in an older man who had recovered from COVID-19. Recombination linked TRBV5-4 to TRBJ2-2; the junction holds 11 bases that match TRBD2. Read as DNA, the sequence is TGTGCCAGCAGCTTGGGGACTAGCGGGACCGGGGAGCTGTTTTTT. Protein translation: CASSLGTSGTGELFF.